This passage covers 18 T cell receptor beta chains from one sample sequenced in a study of shared clonotypes between healthy human individuals. Naive CD8 cells, CD45RO-negative and positively selected for CCR7, excluded terminally differentiated effector memory CD45RA+ cells. Using immunoSEQ multiplex PCR, the repertoire was profiled, and TCRdb retains in-frame clones only, with some absent. The data show approximately 2,200,000 clones, roughly 91% seen once. The sample was naive CD8+ T cells from PBMCs. The origin of the receptors is a man aged 18 to 29 in good health. Some clones in this sample may be carry-over from other donors' samples.

This clone occurred a few times. The V and J genes are TRBV9 and TRBJ2-7, with TRBD2 matching over 7 bases. CDR3 length equals 13 residues. Germline V gene data show CDR1 as SGDLS and CDR2 as YYNGEE. J gave up 7 bases and V 0 bases, and 4 bases lay outside the gene matches. The CDR3 loop reads CASSVARAGEQYF. DNA of the CDR3: TGTGCCAGCAGCGTAGCGAGAGCGGGGGAGCAGTACTTC.

V usage is TRBV5-4 and J usage is TRBJ2-7; TRBD2 matches 13 bases. Germline CDR1 reads SGHNT; CDR2 reads YYREEE (reference sequence). Trimming cost V 0 bases and J 5 bases; bases outside gene matches: 5. CDR3 size: 16 residues. In DNA, the CDR3 is TGTGCCAGCAGCTTGGGGACTAGCGGGAGATGGAACGAGCAGTACTTC. This encodes CASSLGTSGRWNEQYF.

This chain joins TRBV9 and TRBJ2-7; weak D call: TRBD1 (6 bases). The CDR3 extends over 14 amino acids. The V gene's germline CDR1 is SGDLS and CDR2 YYNGEE. V dropped 3 bases and J dropped 3 bases, with 13 bases sitting between them. In DNA form, the CDR3 reads TGTGCCAGCAGCGAGAGCCAGGGGAGCTACGAGCAGTACTTC. Encoded protein: CASSESQGSYEQYF.

The chain recombines TRBV4-1 with TRBJ2-7; 12 bases are shared with TRBD2. Unmatched junction bases numbered 8, after V lost 0 bases and J lost 5 bases. CDR1 is MGHRA and CDR2 is YSYEKL in the germline V gene. This CDR3 contains 17 residues. CDR3 amino acids: CASSQDLRGLAGHEQYF. The DNA of the CDR3 is TGCGCCAGCAGCCAAGATCTCAGGGGACTAGCGGGCCACGAGCAGTACTTC.

The genes are TRBV6-1 and TRBJ2-5; 7 bases align to TRBD1. Germline V gene data show CDR1 as MNHNS and CDR2 as SASEGT. The J segment lost 2 bases and the V segment lost 3 bases, leaving 6 bases of the junction unmatched. The CDR3 covers 15 residues. The CDR3 sequence is CASSDGDSPQETQYF. The CDR3 DNA sequence: TGTGCCAGCAGTGACGGGGACAGTCCACAAGAGACCCAGTACTTC.

V and J are TRBV25-1 and TRBJ2-5; no reliable D call. Trimming left V 3 bases short and J 5 bases short, with 10 bases between. Germline V lookup: CDR1 MGHDK, CDR2 SYGVNS. This CDR3 is built from 13 residues. The CDR3 protein is CASSDPPRETQYF. The DNA of the CDR3 is TGTGCCAGCAGTGACCCTCCTCGGGAGACCCAGTACTTC.

V gene TRBV6-5 combines with J gene TRBJ1-1; the match to TRBD1 covers 7 bases. Looked up from germline, CDR1 is MNHEY and CDR2 is SVGAGI. V dropped 2 bases and J dropped 3; count of bases not matched to a gene: 6. This CDR3 has 15 residues. The CDR3 DNA reads as TGTGCCAGCAGTTACATTAACAGGGGAGACACTGAAGCTTTCTTT. Its translation is CASSYINRGDTEAFF.

The chain uses TRBV10-3 and TRBJ2-5, with 8 nucleotides matching TRBD1. Germline loops: CDR1 ENHRY, CDR2 SYGVKD. The trim removed 6 bases at V and 8 bases at J, leaving 8 bases unmatched. The CDR3 is made up of 13 amino acids. The CDR3 sequence is CAISPDRVITQYF. CDR3 DNA sequence: TGTGCCATCAGCCCGGACAGGGTAATAACCCAGTACTTC.

This clone came up a few times. For the CDR3, the DNA is TGTGCCAGCAGCAAAGAGCGGGGACAGGACACTGAAGCTTTCTTT. Amino acids: CASSKERGQDTEAFF. V is TRBV13 and J is TRBJ1-1, with TRBD1 identical over 8 bases. V lost 5 bases to trimming and J lost 3 bases; unmatched junction nucleotides: 8. CDR1 and CDR2 (germline): PRHDT, FYEKMQ (reference sequence). The CDR3 extends over 15 amino acids.

The V and J genes are TRBV6-6 and TRBJ2-1; TRBD2 aligns across 9 bases. The V and J ends lost 5 bases and 2 bases, in that order; junction bases with no gene match: 1. CDR1 is MNHNY, CDR2 SVGAGI, per germline (reference sequence). The CDR3 is 14 amino acids. CDR3 sequence (DNA): TGTGCCAGCAGTATAGCGGGAGCCTACAATGAGCAGTTCTTC. Translated, it gives CASSIAGAYNEQFF.

The chain uses TRBV5-4 and TRBJ2-3, with no clear D. Germline-derived CDR1 and CDR2 are SGHNT and YYREEE (reference sequence). This CDR3 comprises 12 residues. The CDR3 loop reads CAYTKATDTQYF. The CDR3 nucleotides read TGTGCGTACACCAAGGCAACAGATACGCAGTATTTT. Complete variable domain (other parts from reference TRBV5-4 and TRBJ2-3): ETGVTQSPTHLIKTRGQQVTLRCSSQSGHNTVSWYQQALGQGPQFIFQYYREEENGRGNFPPRFSGLQFPNYSSELNVNALELDDSALYLCAYTKATDTQYFGPGTRLTVL.

This rearrangement joins TRBV5-8 to TRBJ2-7; D is ambiguous. Trimming took 4 bases from V and 1 from J, leaving 9 bases between them. Germline V CDR1 and CDR2: SGHTS, YDEGEE. The CDR3 is 13 amino acids. The CDR3 protein is CASSQVESYEQYF. DNA for the CDR3: TGTGCCAGCAGCCAAGTGGAATCCTACGAGCAGTACTTC.

The genes are TRBV5-1 and TRBJ1-1; maybe TRBD1 (5 bases). CDR1 is SGHRS and CDR2 is YFSETQ in the germline V gene. V lost 2 bases, J lost 1 base, and 15 bases lay in between. CDR3 length: 16 amino acids. DNA of the CDR3: TGCGCCAGCAGCTTAACCAGGGCCCAAGGGAACACTGAAGCTTTCTTT. Amino acid sequence: CASSLTRAQGNTEAFF.

In this sample, this clone turned up once. The identical CDR3 is also encoded by other nucleotide sequences in the sample. The chain has TRBV7-9 and TRBJ2-5; D unresolved. Germline V lookup: CDR1 SEHNR, CDR2 FQNEAQ (reference sequence). There are 14 residues in the CDR3. Trimming took 1 base from V and 2 from J, leaving 8 bases between them. CDR3 amino acids: CASSLGLGQETQYF. Written as DNA, the CDR3 is TGTGCCAGCAGCTTAGGATTGGGACAAGAGACCCAGTACTTC.

This sequence joins TRBV5-1 and TRBJ2-7, with 7 bases that match TRBD1. Trimming took 3 bases from V and 1 from J; bases not matched to a gene: 4. The CDR3 runs 14 residues. Germline values: CDR1 SGHRS, CDR2 YFSETQ. Here the CDR3 reads CASSYQGESYEQYF. The CDR3 bases are TGCGCCAGCAGCTATCAGGGGGAGTCCTACGAGCAGTACTTC.

This sequence joins TRBV12-5 and TRBJ2-3, with 8 bases matching TRBD1. Germline CDR1 and CDR2: LGHNT and FRNRAP. J gave up 0 bases and V 7 bases, and 6 bases lay outside the gene matches. The CDR3 covers 15 residues. The CDR3 sequence: CASDLGTGSTDTQYF. The CDR3 DNA reads as TGTGCTAGTGACCTAGGGACAGGCAGCACAGATACGCAGTATTTT.

The V and J genes are TRBV4-1 and TRBJ2-1, with D perhaps given as TRBD1 or TRBD2 (5 bases each). Germline CDR1 is MGHRA and CDR2 is YSYEKL. The CDR3 spans 15 residues. With 7 bases removed from V and 5 bases from J, the gap between germline ends came to 18 bases. CDR3 region: CASTLTGTYHNEQFF. CDR3 DNA: TGCGCCAGCACCCTAACCGGGACCTATCACAATGAGCAGTTCTTC.

The rearrangement uses TRBV7-9 and TRBJ1-1; D remains ambiguous. CDR1 and CDR2 from the germline V gene are SEHNR and FQNEAQ (reference sequence). This CDR3 is 17 amino acids long. The V and J ends lost 3 bases and 3 bases respectively, with 20 bases between them. In nucleotides, the CDR3 is TGTGCCAGCAGCTTGTTGTCACCATTCCTCGACGACACTGAAGCTTTCTTT. Protein product: CASSLLSPFLDDTEAFF.